The table lists the clone carrying this T cell receptor beta chain with a few counts. The data were obtained in a study of blood T cells in healthy people across ages. Together with a sample-barcoded 5' primer, a J-beta primer mix was included in a second PCR lasting roughly 6 to 12 cycles. Paired-end reads containing CDR3 totaled no fewer than 2.5 million for each sample. A single record per CDR3 protein comes from TCRdb applying MiXCR to the 5' RACE reads. Of some 1.5 million distinct CDR3 sequences in the sample, 25% to 30% were seen once. Ranging in age from about 6 to 90, the donors were healthy Caucasian individuals from Russia. Drawing of peripheral blood yielded about 10 milliliters from each donor. This CDR3 has 14 residues. Germline V gene lookup returns CDR1 SGHRS and CDR2 YFSETQ. The V gene lost 3 bases and the J gene lost 2 bases, with 11 bases spanning the gap.

This chain joins TRBV5-1 and TRBJ2-5; D gene unclear. What was sequenced was blood. The clonotype originates from a woman in her 30s in good health. CDR3 sequence: CASSYYSRQETQYF. In DNA form, the CDR3 reads TGCGCCAGCAGCTATTACAGTAGGCAAGAGACCCAGTACTTC.